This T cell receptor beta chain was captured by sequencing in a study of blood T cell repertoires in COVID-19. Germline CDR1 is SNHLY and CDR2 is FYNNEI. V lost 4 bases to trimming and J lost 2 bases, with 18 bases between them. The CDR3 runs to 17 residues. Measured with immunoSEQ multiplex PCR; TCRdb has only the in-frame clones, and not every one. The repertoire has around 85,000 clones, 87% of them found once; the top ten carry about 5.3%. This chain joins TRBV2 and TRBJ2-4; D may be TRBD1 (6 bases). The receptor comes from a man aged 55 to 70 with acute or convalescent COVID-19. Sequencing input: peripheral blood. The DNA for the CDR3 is TGTGCCAGCAGTGCACAGGGCGCCTCGGTGTCCAAAAACATTCAGTACTTC. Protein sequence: CASSAQGASVSKNIQYF. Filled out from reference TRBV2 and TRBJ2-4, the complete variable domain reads EPEVTQTPSHQVTQMGQEVILRCVPISNHLYFYWYRQILGQKVEFLVSFYNNEISEKSEIFDDQFSVERPDGSNFTLKIRSTKLEDSAMYFCASSAQGASVSKNIQYFGAGTRLSVL.